The 29 T cell receptor delta chains presented below share a single source sample, sequenced in a study of human gamma delta and Vdelta1 T cells. The antigens for these receptors are not known. TCRdb repeated clone calling on the PCR reads with CATT. This repertoire shows about 6,500 delta-chain clones, approximately 41% found once; its top ten account for more than 4.5%. The source material was Vdelta1 gamma-delta T cells from blood grown in culture (DOT cells). These receptors were obtained from a human donor in good health.

This clone was seen a few times. The V and J genes are TRDV1 and TRDJ1; D uncertain. V lost 7 bases and J 2 bases, leaving 38 bases between the germline ends. From germline, CDR1 is TSWWSYY and CDR2 QGS. This CDR3 has 22 residues. CDR3 in amino acids: CALVEPPFLGRGTWSTTDKLIF. CDR3 nucleotides: TGTGCTCTTGTCGAACCCCCCTTTTTAGGGCGCGGGACCTGGTCGACTACCGATAAACTCATCTTT.

The chain carries TRDV1 and TRDJ1; 8 bases align to TRDD3. Germline CDR1 is TSWWSYY and CDR2 is QGS. V lost 1 base, J lost 3 bases, and 22 bases stayed unmatched. The CDR3 runs to 21 residues. The chain's CDR3 is CALGERNVCPYWGYLADKLIF. The CDR3 bases are TGTGCTCTTGGGGAACGGAATGTTTGTCCTTACTGGGGGTATCTGGCCGATAAACTCATCTTT.

The table lists this clone with a few counts. The genes are TRDV1 and TRDJ1; D is possibly TRDD3 (5 bases). The V end lost 9 bases, the J end lost 0 bases, and 20 bases lay between the germline ends. The CDR3 spans 16 residues. Germline CDR1 is TSWWSYY and CDR2 is QGS. The DNA of the CDR3 is TGTGCTCTATCTGAGGATAAGGGGTTCTACACCGATAAACTCATCTTT. Amino acids: CALSEDKGFYTDKLIF.

The chain joins TRDV1 to TRDJ1, with D tentatively TRDD3 (5 bases). Per germline, CDR1 TSWWSYY and CDR2 QGS. This CDR3 comprises 19 residues. V shed 3 bases and J shed 3 bases, with 26 bases lying between them. Here the CDR3 reads CALGDRIFFGNWQSDKLIF. The CDR3 DNA sequence: TGTGCTCTTGGGGATCGAATTTTCTTCGGGAACTGGCAGTCCGATAAACTCATCTTT.

This clone has more than one count but fewer than ten. The chain is built from TRDV1 and TRDJ1; 9 positions match TRDD3. Germline trimming cut 0 bases from V and 9 bases from J; bases unmatched to any gene: 23. The germline CDR1 and CDR2 sequences are TSWWSYY and QGS. The CDR3 contains 20 residues. The CDR3 is CALGELYGGLFPPWGIELIF. CDR3 coding DNA: TGTGCTCTTGGGGAACTATATGGGGGCTTATTCCCTCCCTGGGGGATCGAACTCATCTTT.

The V and J genes are TRDV1 and TRDJ1, with TRDD3 identical over 10 bases. V shed 0 bases and J 1 base; nucleotides not matched to a gene: 14. The CDR3 consists of 20 residues. Looked up from germline, CDR1 is TSWWSYY and CDR2 is QGS. The CDR3 here is CALGELSYHWGILSTDKLIF. CDR3 nucleotides: TGTGCTCTTGGGGAACTTTCCTATCACTGGGGGATTTTGAGCACCGATAAACTCATCTTT.

Only a few counts were recorded for this clone. This chain links TRDV1 with TRDJ1; 13 bases are a match to TRDD3. V was pared by 2 bases and J by 3 bases, with 6 bases of the junction left unmatched. CDR1 is TSWWSYY, CDR2 QGS, per germline. The CDR3 is made up of 17 amino acids. DNA of the CDR3: TGTGCTCTTGGGGAATTTCGGACTGGGGGATACGCCGATAAACTCATCTTT. Protein product: CALGEFRTGGYADKLIF.

This clone is deemed medium-sized. The rearrangement uses TRDV1 and TRDJ1, with no clear D. Trimming left V 2 bases short and J 0 bases short, with 13 bases between. The CDR3 has 16 amino acids. The V gene's germline CDR1 is TSWWSYY and CDR2 QGS. CDR3 in DNA: TGTGCTCTTGGGGAAGCTGTTACCCGTCACACCGATAAACTCATCTTT. Amino acids: CALGEAVTRHTDKLIF.

In its sample, this clone was seen a few times. V gene TRDV1 combines with J gene TRDJ1; possible D gene TRDD3, 6 bases. Germline V gene lookup returns CDR1 TSWWSYY and CDR2 QGS. The CDR3 loop spans 15 amino acids. Trimming took off 0 bases at V and 4 bases at J, with 12 bases between the two ends. This CDR3 reads CALGELPWGFDKLIF. The CDR3 bases are TGTGCTCTTGGGGAACTCCCTTGGGGATTCGATAAACTCATCTTT.

Notes on this clone: A far larger clone is a single base away, which makes a read error likely. The chain couples TRDV1 to TRDJ1; 8 positions agree with TRDD3. The CDR3 sequence is 16 residues long. The germline V gene has CDR1 TSWWSYY and CDR2 QGS. V dropped 4 bases and J dropped 10; count of bases not matched to a gene: 17. The CDR3 region has the DNA TGTGCTCTTGGGGCCCCCCGCTTCCTGAGGGATACGAGACTCATCTTT. Translating gives CALGAPRFLRDTRLIF.

This clone was counted only a few times. The chain has TRDV1 and TRDJ1; 7 bases agree with TRDD3. The CDR3 spans 18 residues. V dropped 6 bases and J dropped 3; count of bases not matched to a gene: 19. Germline V lookup: CDR1 TSWWSYY, CDR2 QGS. CDR3 amino acids: CALGDFTLWGKEADKLIF. DNA of the CDR3: TGTGCTCTTGGTGACTTTACCCTGTGGGGGAAAGAGGCCGATAAACTCATCTTT.

By sample fraction, this clone is medium-sized. The gene calls are TRDV1 and TRDJ1; D is perhaps TRDD2 or TRDD3 (9 bases each). This CDR3 is 20 amino acids long. Germline CDR1 and CDR2: TSWWSYY and QGS. With 5 bases removed from V and 10 bases from J, the gap between germline ends came to 38 bases. CDR3 in DNA: TGTGCTCTTGGGAAAGCCCCCCTTCCTACTAGGGGGATACACCCCCTTGGACTCATCTTT. This sequence encodes CALGKAPLPTRGIHPLGLIF.

This chain links TRDV1 with TRDJ1; 10 positions match TRDD3. The CDR3 extends over 21 amino acids. CDR1 is TSWWSYY, CDR2 QGS, per germline. Unmatched junction bases numbered 20, after V lost 2 bases and J lost 2 bases. The CDR3, as DNA: TGTGCTCTTGGGGAAACGCACCCCCATTTGTACTGGGGGATTCTGACCGATAAACTCATCTTT. This gives the protein CALGETHPHLYWGILTDKLIF.

The rearrangement links TRDV1 to TRDJ1; 7 nucleotides align to TRDD3. This CDR3 is 18 amino acids long. CDR1 and CDR2 (germline): TSWWSYY, QGS. V lost 4 bases and J lost 0; bases outside the gene matches: 14. The CDR3 reads CALGVKVGGSTYTDKLIF. The CDR3 DNA follows: TGTGCTCTTGGGGTAAAGGTGGGGGGATCTACGTACACCGATAAACTCATCTTT.

V is TRDV1 and J is TRDJ1, with a tentative D call TRDD3 (8 bases). Trimming left V 0 bases short and J 2 bases short, with 25 bases between. Germline lookup yields CDR1 TSWWSYY and CDR2 QGS. The CDR3 has 20 residues. The CDR3 DNA reads as TGTGCTCTTGGGGAACTAGTTCCTACCCTCAACTGGGGGTTAACCGATAAACTCATCTTT. Its translation: CALGELVPTLNWGLTDKLIF.

This sequence joins TRDV1 and TRDJ1, with TRDD3 as a possible D gene (5 bases). The V end was cut by 0 bases, the J end by 0 bases, with 32 bases between. The CDR3 extends over 23 amino acids. CDR1 and CDR2 from the germline V gene are TSWWSYY and QGS. CDR3 region: CALGELMVAPSIRGERHTDKLIF. CDR3 sequence (DNA): TGTGCTCTTGGGGAACTGATGGTAGCCCCCTCTATTCGTGGGGAGAGGCACACCGATAAACTCATCTTT.

The chain recombines TRDV1 with TRDJ1, with TRDD3 identical over 8 bases. The CDR3 is made up of 27 amino acids. From germline, CDR1 is TSWWSYY and CDR2 QGS. Trimming cost V 5 bases and J 0 bases; bases outside gene matches: 41. CDR3 region: CALGPPTPPLEEYWGSSPLSYTDKLIF. The DNA for the CDR3 is TGTGCTCTTGGGCCGCCTACGCCTCCTCTAGAGGAATACTGGGGGTCTTCTCCTCTTTCCTACACCGATAAACTCATCTTT.

The V and J genes are TRDV1 and TRDJ1, with D tentatively TRDD2 or TRDD3 (5 bases each). The CDR3 sequence is 20 residues long. V was trimmed by 5 bases and J by 0 bases, leaving 28 bases between them. The germline gives CDR1 TSWWSYY, CDR2 QGS. The CDR3 loop is CALGNVGPTGTGLYTDKLIF. The CDR3 DNA follows: TGTGCTCTTGGGAACGTCGGGCCTACGGGTACTGGCCTGTACACCGATAAACTCATCTTT.

As to this clone: A much larger clone differs from this one at a single base, so this may be a read error. The chain employs TRDV1 and TRDJ1, with D hard to call. The V gene's germline CDR1 is TSWWSYY and CDR2 QGS. The V end was cut by 0 bases, the J end by 2 bases, with 37 bases between. CDR3 length: 24 amino acids. The CDR3 nucleotides read TGTGCTCTTGGGGAACTCCCCCCCCACACGAGGAGGAGGGAGTTTCTGTGGGAGACCGATAAACTCATCTTT. Amino acids: CALGELPPHTRRREFLWETDKLIF.

The chain employs TRDV1 and TRDJ1; a possible D gene is TRDD3 (6 bases). CDR3 length: 17 residues. The V and J ends lost 8 bases and 0 bases respectively, with 22 bases between them. Germline loops: CDR1 TSWWSYY, CDR2 QGS. Written as DNA, the CDR3 is TGTGCTCTTTCGGCCCGAGCTGGGGATCTTTACACCGATAAACTCATCTTT. It specifies CALSARAGDLYTDKLIF.

This clone was seen more than once but under ten times. The gene calls are TRDV1 and TRDJ1, with TRDD3 matching over 8 bases. The germline CDR1 and CDR2 sequences are TSWWSYY and QGS. The CDR3 has 16 amino acids. With 5 bases clipped from V and 1 base from J, the junction kept 9 bases outside the gene matches. DNA for the CDR3: TGTGCTCTTGGGAACTCAGGGGGGATAATCACCGATAAACTCATCTTT. Translation gives CALGNSGGIITDKLIF.

The chain employs TRDV1 and TRDJ1; 7 bases align to TRDD3. The J segment lost 5 bases and the V segment lost 2 bases, leaving 20 bases of the junction unmatched. Germline CDR1 reads TSWWSYY; CDR2 reads QGS. The CDR3 runs 19 residues. The chain's CDR3 is CALGEVFSHTETGEDKLIF. The CDR3 DNA sequence: TGTGCTCTTGGGGAAGTTTTTTCCCATACCGAGACTGGGGAAGATAAACTCATCTTT.

This clone is labeled as medium-sized (0.01 to 0.1%). This chain joins TRDV1 and TRDJ1; 8 bases line up with TRDD3. Germline CDR1 and CDR2: TSWWSYY and QGS. The CDR3 has 18 amino acids. The V and J ends lost 4 bases and 3 bases, in that order; junction bases with no gene match: 16. The CDR3 here is CALGASLRWGSRADKLIF. The CDR3 nucleotides read TGTGCTCTTGGGGCCTCGCTACGCTGGGGGAGTAGGGCCGATAAACTCATCTTT.

By frequency in the sample, this clone is large. Other DNA sequences from this sample encode an identical CDR3 as well. The chain recombines TRDV1 with TRDJ1; TRDD2 agrees at 8 bases. V was clipped by 4 bases and J by 1 base; unmatched bases: 26. Germline V CDR1 and CDR2: TSWWSYY, QGS. This CDR3 has 22 residues. CDR3 sequence reads: CALGGLNLPISISSMSTDKLIF. The CDR3, as DNA: TGTGCTCTTGGGGGACTCAACCTTCCTATTTCCATATCGAGTATGTCCACCGATAAACTCATCTTT.

In its sample, this clone was seen a few times. The chain carries TRDV1 and TRDJ1; 8 bases align to TRDD3. This CDR3 contains 22 residues. From germline, CDR1 is TSWWSYY and CDR2 QGS. J gave up 0 bases and V 5 bases, and 26 bases lay outside the gene matches. This chain's CDR3 is CALGKRTGTNWGESKYTDKLIF. CDR3 nucleotide sequence: TGTGCTCTTGGGAAACGAACGGGAACAAACTGGGGGGAATCCAAGTACACCGATAAACTCATCTTT.

V and J are TRDV1 and TRDJ1, with TRDD3 matching over 7 bases. Germline V gives CDR1 TSWWSYY, CDR2 QGS. V lost 2 bases and J lost 0; bases outside the gene matches: 12. This CDR3 contains 18 residues. The CDR3 protein is CALGEGPHWGTYTDKLIF. The CDR3 DNA follows: TGTGCTCTTGGGGAAGGGCCCCATTGGGGGACGTACACCGATAAACTCATCTTT.

This clone came up a few times. The chain joins TRDV1 to TRDJ1; 10 nucleotides match TRDD3. J was trimmed by 0 bases and V by 3 bases; bases with no gene match: 22. CDR1 and CDR2 (germline): TSWWSYY, QGS. The CDR3 contains 22 residues. Here the CDR3 DNA reads TGTGCTCTTGGGGATAACTTACGATCTCTAACTGGGGGATCCCCGTACACCGATAAACTCATCTTT. This codes for CALGDNLRSLTGGSPYTDKLIF.

In this sample, this clone turned up a few times. The chain couples TRDV1 to TRDJ1, with 12 bases that match TRDD3. Unmatched junction bases numbered 21, after V lost 1 base and J lost 0 bases. Per germline, CDR1 TSWWSYY and CDR2 QGS. The CDR3 length is 23 residues. The CDR3 DNA follows: TGTGCTCTTGGGGAACCTGCCTACAGTCGGAGACTGGGGGATACCGGGTACACCGATAAACTCATCTTT. Protein: CALGEPAYSRRLGDTGYTDKLIF.

This clone was seen only once. The V gene lacks a call, and TRDJ4 is the J gene. The CDR3 totals 12 residues. The CDR3 reads CASLTGQRPLIF. CDR3 sequence (DNA): TGTGCCTCCCTTACTGGCCAGCGACCCCTGATCTTT.